A single sample gave rise to the 5 T cell receptor beta chains below, sequenced in a study of T-cell reconstitution after alpha-beta-depleted transplantation in children. Unique molecular identifiers were incorporated into the prepared TCRbeta library. Using its own MiXCR run on the PCR reads, TCRdb lists one record per CDR3 protein. The sample contains 300,000 to 400,000 distinct CDR3 sequences, less than 15% of which appear only once. Here the sequenced sample was PBMCs, taken from the stem cell graft. The receptors derive from a human donor who donated a stem cell graft to a child with Fanconi anemia.

This clonotype has at least ten counts. The chain links TRBV6-2 or TRBV6-3 to TRBJ1-5; tentatively, D is TRBD1 (5 bases). The CDR3 extends over 14 amino acids. V was shortened by 2 bases and J by 0 bases, with 5 bases between the two germline ends. Germline loops: CDR1 MNHEY, CDR2 SVGEGT. The DNA of the CDR3 is TGTGCCAGCAGTTACGGGGGTAGCAATCAGCCCCAGCATTTT. As protein: CASSYGGSNQPQHF.

This chain uses TRBV29-1 with TRBJ2-5; 9 bases are a match to TRBD1. CDR3 length: 11 amino acids. V trimming: 8 bases; J trimming: 4 bases; junction bases outside the gene matches: 2. Germline V gene lookup returns CDR1 SQVTM and CDR2 ANQGSEA. The CDR3 sequence is CSMTGGETQYF. The CDR3 nucleotides read TGCAGCATGACAGGGGGAGAGACCCAGTACTTC.

This clonotype was seen many times. The chain carries TRBV2 and TRBJ2-2; D is possibly TRBD1 (6 bases). This CDR3 region has 15 residues. Trimming pared 6 bases from V and 0 bases from J, leaving 11 bases between. Germline V gives CDR1 SNHLY, CDR2 FYNNEI. CDR3 amino acids: CASRAGTPNTGELFF. CDR3 nucleotides: TGTGCCAGCAGGGCCGGGACACCGAACACCGGGGAGCTGTTTTTT.

In this sample, this clonotype turned up a few times. The rearrangement links TRBV4-2 to TRBJ1-1; the D gene is possibly TRBD1 (6 bases). Looked up from germline, CDR1 is LGHNA and CDR2 is YNFKEQ. The CDR3 runs 14 residues. V was shortened by 1 base and J by 3 bases, with 9 bases between the two germline ends. The CDR3, as DNA: TGTGCCAGCAGCCAAGGGGGGGGGCACACTGAAGCTTTCTTT. It yields the protein CASSQGGGHTEAFF.

This clonotype was counted a few times. The V and J genes are TRBV20-1 and TRBJ2-1, with TRBD2 matching 7 bases. The V and J ends lost 8 bases and 9 bases, in that order; junction bases with no gene match: 7. The V gene's germline CDR1 is DFQATT and CDR2 SNEGSKA (reference sequence). The CDR3 is 11 amino acids. CDR3 sequence reads: CSPGRGREQFF. The CDR3 bases are TGCAGTCCTGGGAGGGGCCGTGAGCAGTTCTTC.